The rows below give T cell receptor beta chains drawn from one sample of a study of CD8 T cells in ankylosing spondylitis. TCRdb independently ran MiXCR on the 5' RACE reads; one entry per CDR3 protein. Of around 250,000 distinct CDR3 sequences in the sample, over 8.5% were seen once. The sequencing sample was made of blood, either unsorted or a sorted T cell fraction (not recorded which). The origin of the receptors is a male donor with ankylosing spondylitis or in good health (not recorded which). CDR3s include the opening cysteine and the closing phenylalanine or tryptophan. The D gene is left open where the match is weak.

CDR3 length	J gene	V gene	D gene	CDR3 protein
18	TRBJ2-1	TRBV4-1	TRBD2	CASSQGRASGGAYNEQFF
19	TRBJ2-1	TRBV5-1	TRBD2	CASSLATRLAEVSYNEQFF
16	TRBJ2-3	TRBV5-1	TRBD1	CASSSWTGTSTDTQYF
16	TRBJ2-2	TRBV7-9	.	CASSPSRGANTGELFF
15	TRBJ2-1	TRBV5-1	TRBD2	CASSLDGTRHNEQFF
14	TRBJ2-3	TRBV7-6	.	CASSFTNPPDTQYF
15	TRBJ2-7	TRBV5-1	.	CASSLAGGYSYEQYF
14	TRBJ2-7	TRBV6-1	.	CASRRQASSYEQYF
16	TRBJ2-1	TRBV9	TRBD1	CASSQWTGAFGNEQFF
11	TRBJ2-7	TRBV12-3/TRBV12-4	.	CASSPSGEQYF
18	TRBJ2-2	TRBV5-1	.	CASSLAWRDRKNTGELFF
14	TRBJ1-1	TRBV4-2	.	CASSHDSGNTEAFF
15	TRBJ2-1	TRBV7-8	TRBD2	CASGDSGRSGNEQFF
14	TRBJ2-1	TRBV24-1	TRBD2	CATSDRGVGTEQFF
15	TRBJ1-3	TRBV5-1	TRBD1	CASSPGDRGGNTIYF
14	TRBJ2-1	TRBV12-3/TRBV12-4	TRBD2	CACGPSGNYNEQFF
14	TRBJ1-1	TRBV12-3/TRBV12-4	.	CASSLGQLSSEAFF
15	TRBJ2-1	TRBV5-4	.	CASSLGEYSSDEQFF
13	TRBJ2-1	TRBV6-1	TRBD1	CASTKTGGGEQFF
13	TRBJ2-7	TRBV12-3/TRBV12-4	.	CASNNDLTYEQYF
13	TRBJ1-4	TRBV20-1	.	CSASRDGTLREVF
14	TRBJ2-1	TRBV2	.	CASGLQSSYNEQFF
14	TRBJ1-2	TRBV20-1	.	CSARHPGTDYGYTF
14	TRBJ2-5	TRBV12-3/TRBV12-4	.	CASSPGVVEETQYF
14	TRBJ1-2	TRBV20-1	.	CSARDLFKGYGYTF
14	TRBJ2-5	TRBV29-1	TRBD1	CSAPGTGGRETQYF
15	TRBJ2-2	TRBV2	.	CASSAPGWGPGELFF
13	TRBJ1-5	TRBV6-1	.	CASSEQSNQPQHF